The 4 T cell receptor beta chains below come from one sample, sequenced in a study of T cells after yellow fever vaccination. One entry per CDR3 protein results from TCRdb running MiXCR on the 5' RACE reads. Among under 550,000 distinct CDR3 sequences listed, 21% were seen once. The sequences come from PBMCs, collected about 20 days after the first yellow fever vaccination. All receptors derive from a man aged 18 to 35 who received the YFV17D yellow fever vaccine.

This clonotype was seen only a few times. The rearrangement uses TRBV7-8 and TRBJ1-2, with D unresolved. The V gene lost 2 bases and the J gene lost 3 bases, with 10 bases spanning the gap. CDR1 is SGHVS, CDR2 FQNEAQ, per germline. This CDR3 region has 14 residues. CDR3 sequence (DNA): TGTGCCAGCAGCTTATCCTATATGGACTATGGCTACACCTTC. It translates to CASSLSYMDYGYTF.

This chain uses TRBV6-1 with TRBJ1-1; 9 nucleotides align to TRBD1. The CDR3 covers 15 residues. Looked up from germline, CDR1 is MNHNS and CDR2 is SASEGT. V was clipped by 7 bases and J by 5 bases; unmatched bases: 11. CDR3 sequence: CASKKPGQGETEAFF. CDR3 nucleotides: TGTGCCAGCAAGAAACCGGGACAGGGTGAGACTGAAGCTTTCTTT.

This clonotype showed up just a few times. The rearrangement joins TRBV3-1 to TRBJ2-5; D not resolved. Trimming removed 2 bases at V and 4 bases at J, with 11 bases between. This CDR3 contains 14 residues. Germline V gene lookup returns CDR1 LGHDT and CDR2 YNNKEL (reference sequence). CDR3 amino acids: CASSQRRGGETQYF. DNA of the CDR3: TGTGCCAGCAGCCAAAGAAGAGGTGGAGAGACCCAGTACTTC.

This sequence joins TRBV18 and TRBJ2-7; TRBD1 might be the D (5 bases). CDR1 and CDR2 from the germline V gene are KGHSH and LQKENI. CDR3 length: 11 amino acids. The V and J ends lost 9 bases and 5 bases respectively, with 11 bases between them. This CDR3 is CASCQGNEQYF. The CDR3 DNA reads as TGTGCCAGTTGTCAGGGCAACGAGCAGTACTTC.